Each of the 25 T cell receptor beta chains below was sequenced from the same sample in a study of neoadjuvant nivolumab and ipilimumab in lung cancer. This table comes from immunoSEQ multiplex PCR, and its TCRdb copy is limited to in-frame clones, with some not included. The table records 17,000 or so clones, roughly 76% of them present only once. The material sequenced was tumor tissue, taken after neoadjuvant nivolumab, alone or with ipilimumab, at or shortly before surgery. All receptors come from an adult with non-small cell lung cancer.

By share of the sample, this clone is large. The chain couples TRBV18 to TRBJ1-1; D unresolved. Germline lookup yields CDR1 KGHSH and CDR2 LQKENI. This CDR3 comprises 13 residues. V was clipped by 2 bases and J by 2 bases, with 6 bases between them. The CDR3 DNA is TGTGCCAGCTCACCAATCCCTAACACTGAAGCTTTCTTT. Translating gives CASSPIPNTEAFF.

By share, this clone ranks as large. The chain joins TRBV6-1 to TRBJ2-5; D call uncertain. CDR3 length: 12 amino acids. Trimming took 8 bases from V and 0 from J, leaving 7 bases between them. The germline V gene has CDR1 MNHNS and CDR2 SASEGT. The CDR3 protein is CASASYQETQYF. The CDR3 DNA is TGTGCCAGCGCATCCTACCAAGAGACCCAGTACTTC.

The chain couples TRBV7-9 to TRBJ2-7; D uncertain. This CDR3 region has 15 residues. V shed 2 bases and J shed 7 bases, with 18 bases lying between them. The germline CDR1 and CDR2 sequences are SEHNR and FQNEAQ (reference sequence). Here the CDR3 reads CASSLIPGTMGEQYF. The CDR3 DNA reads as TGTGCCAGCAGCTTAATACCGGGCACGATGGGGGAGCAGTACTTC.

The CDR3 protein is CASSITAEYTGELFF. CDR3 nucleotides: TGTGCCAGTAGTATAACGGCTGAATACACCGGGGAGCTGTTTTTT. The gene calls are TRBV19 and TRBJ2-2; D gene ambiguous. There are 15 residues in the CDR3. V was shortened by 2 bases and J by 3 bases, with 10 bases between the two germline ends. The germline V gene encodes CDR1 LNHDA and CDR2 SQIVND (reference sequence).

This clone turned up a few times. The rearrangement uses TRBV14 and TRBJ2-5; tentatively, D is TRBD1 (6 bases). V dropped 5 bases and J dropped 0 bases, with 16 bases sitting between them. The CDR3 is made up of 16 amino acids. Germline CDR1 and CDR2: SGHDN and FVKESK. The CDR3 loop reads CASSEGLRDNQETQYF. CDR3 nucleotide sequence: TGTGCCAGCAGCGAGGGGCTCAGGGACAACCAAGAGACCCAGTACTTC.

The rearrangement links TRBV5-5 to TRBJ1-3; TRBD1 is a possible D gene (5 bases). Trimming pared 3 bases from V and 0 bases from J, leaving 13 bases between. This CDR3 has 16 amino acids. CDR1 SGHKS and CDR2 YYEKEE come from the germline V gene (reference sequence). The CDR3 nucleotides are TGTGCCAGCAGCTCGACGACAGTTATCTCTGGAAACACCATATATTTT. It yields the protein CASSSTTVISGNTIYF.

The CDR3: CASSRGRGRLISGNTIYF. Here the CDR3 DNA reads TGCGCCAGCAGTAGGGGCAGGGGCCGGTTGATCTCTGGAAACACCATATATTTT. The chain recombines TRBV4-3 with TRBJ1-3; D is perhaps TRBD1 (6 bases). V was trimmed by 6 bases and J by 0 bases, leaving 21 bases between them. Germline CDR1 reads LGHNA; CDR2 reads YSLEER. The CDR3 covers 18 residues.

The CDR3 here is CASSAGQYNSPLHF. CDR3 sequence (DNA): TGTGCCAGCAGCGCGGGACAGTATAATTCACCCCTCCACTTT. The rearrangement uses TRBV6-1 and TRBJ1-6, with TRBD1 matching 7 bases. J gave up 4 bases and V 6 bases, and 3 bases lay outside the gene matches. CDR1 MNHNS and CDR2 SASEGT come from the germline V gene. The CDR3 totals 14 residues.

This chain connects TRBV19 to TRBJ2-5; 8 bases match TRBD1. This CDR3 spans 16 amino acids. Germline V gene sequence: CDR1 LNHDA, CDR2 SQIVND (reference sequence). V dropped 5 bases and J dropped 3; count of bases not matched to a gene: 11. CDR3 amino acids: CASSRSTGVGEETQYF. Here the CDR3 DNA reads TGTGCCAGTAGTCGTTCGACAGGGGTAGGGGAAGAGACCCAGTACTTC.

This clone appeared once. The chain links TRBV5-6 to TRBJ2-7, with a tentative D call TRBD2 (6 bases). This CDR3 comprises 12 residues. The germline V and J ends were trimmed by 4 bases and 7 bases, with 12 bases remaining between them. Germline assignment: CDR1 SGHDT and CDR2 YYEEEE. The CDR3 DNA reads as TGTGCCAGCAGCGGGGACTTCAGGGAGCAGTACTTC. Protein sequence: CASSGDFREQYF. The whole variable domain, remainder taken from reference TRBV5-6 and TRBJ2-7, is DAGVTQSPTHLIKTRGQQVTLRCSPKSGHDTVSWYQQALGQGPQFIFQYYEEEERQRGNFPDRFSGHQFPNYSSELNVNALLLGDSALYLCASSGDFREQYFGPGTRLTVT.

The chain links TRBV6-1 to TRBJ1-2; D possibly corresponds to TRBD1 (5 bases). Germline assignment: CDR1 MNHNS and CDR2 SASEGT. This CDR3 is 16 amino acids long. V lost 2 bases, J lost 6 bases, and 19 bases lay in between. CDR3 region: CASSERGTSNLHGYTF. CDR3 DNA: TGTGCCAGCAGTGAACGAGGGACTTCTAATCTCCATGGCTACACCTTC.

This sequence joins TRBV27 and TRBJ2-1; D assignment may be TRBD1 or TRBD2 (5 bases each). Trimming took 3 bases from V and 0 from J, leaving 15 bases between them. Germline V gives CDR1 MNHEY, CDR2 SMNVEV (reference sequence). The CDR3 has 17 amino acids. The CDR3 here is CASSFRDGRSSYNEQFF. CDR3 nucleotide sequence: TGTGCCAGCAGTTTCCGGGACGGCCGGAGCTCCTACAATGAGCAGTTCTTC.

The rearrangement uses TRBV12-1 and TRBJ1-5. TRBV12-1 is a pseudogene segment. The CDR3 is 13 residues long. CDR3 DNA: TGTGCCAGCAGGGGTCGGAACAATCAGCCCCAGCATTTT. Amino acids: CASRGRNNQPQHF.

The chain is built from TRBV11-2 and TRBJ1-1, with TRBD1 as a possible D gene (5 bases). Germline V lookup: CDR1 SGHAT, CDR2 FQNNGV. CDR3 length equals 16 residues. Trimming took 5 bases from V and 1 from J, leaving 17 bases between them. Written as DNA, the CDR3 is TGTGCCAGCAGCCCCCTCCTCGGGACGGGGAACACTGAAGCTTTCTTT. Protein: CASSPLLGTGNTEAFF.

The genes are TRBV5-5 and TRBJ1-1, with a possible D match to TRBD1 (6 bases). Trimming shortened V by 7 bases and J by 0 bases, and 16 bases separated the two germline ends. CDR1 is SGHKS and CDR2 is YYEKEE in the germline V gene (reference sequence). The CDR3 spans 15 residues. CDR3 nucleotide sequence: TGTGCCAGCGGACTGGGGGGGGCGATGAACACTGAAGCTTTCTTT. It yields the protein CASGLGGAMNTEAFF.

The V and J genes are TRBV29-1 and TRBJ2-7; 10 positions match TRBD2. Unmatched junction bases numbered 12, after V lost 7 bases and J lost 0 bases. The germline CDR1 and CDR2 sequences are SQVTM and ANQGSEA. The CDR3 spans 16 residues. CDR3 in amino acids: CSATSGASPSSYEQYF. Here the CDR3 DNA reads TGCAGCGCAACTAGCGGGGCCTCCCCGAGCTCCTACGAGCAGTACTTC.

This clone is deemed medium-sized (0.01 to 0.1%). This rearrangement joins TRBV4-2 to TRBJ1-2; D is undetermined. The V gene's germline CDR1 is LGHNA and CDR2 YNFKEQ. The CDR3 has 15 amino acids. V lost 4 bases and J lost 2, with 14 bases in between. CDR3 sequence reads: CASSPEPGRNYGYTF. CDR3 in DNA: TGTGCCAGCAGCCCGGAACCGGGCCGGAACTATGGCTACACCTTC.

The chain combines TRBV27 with TRBJ2-7; D possibly corresponds to TRBD1 (6 bases). V lost 0 bases and J 2 bases, leaving 14 bases between the germline ends. This CDR3 has 16 amino acids. CDR1 MNHEY and CDR2 SMNVEV come from the germline V gene (reference sequence). CDR3 region: CASSLSYSGVTYEQYF. Here the CDR3 DNA reads TGTGCCAGCAGTTTATCTTACTCAGGGGTTACCTACGAGCAGTACTTC.

CDR3 DNA sequence: TGTGCCAGCAGCTTTCTGACAGGGGAGAATTCACCCCTCCACTTT. It encodes CASSFLTGENSPLHF. The chain couples TRBV5-5 to TRBJ1-6, with 8 bases that match TRBD1. Germline V gene sequence: CDR1 SGHKS, CDR2 YYEKEE (reference sequence). There are 15 residues in the CDR3. The ends lost 2 bases at V and 7 bases at J; junction bases unmatched: 5.

The chain recombines TRBV6-1 with TRBJ1-2; a possible D gene is TRBD1 (6 bases). Trimming took off 6 bases at V and 4 bases at J, with 12 bases between the two ends. Germline CDR1 is MNHNS and CDR2 is SASEGT. The CDR3 is 13 residues long. The DNA of the CDR3 is TGTGCCAGCAGCCTTGACAGGCTCTATGGCTACACCTTC. It specifies CASSLDRLYGYTF.

This clone was found a few times. The V gene is TRBV6-5, the J gene TRBJ1-2; 9 bases match TRBD1. The V segment lost 5 bases and the J segment 2 bases; nucleotides outside the gene matches: 6. CDR3 length equals 15 residues. Germline V gene lookup returns CDR1 MNHEY and CDR2 SVGAGI. CDR3 sequence (DNA): TGTGCCAGCAGTCGTCAGGGGACAGGGAACTATGGCTACACCTTC. Translated: CASSRQGTGNYGYTF.

V gene TRBV5-1 combines with J gene TRBJ1-1; D might be TRBD1 (6 bases). In germline, CDR1 is SGHRS, CDR2 YFSETQ. The length of the CDR3 is 15 residues. V shed 7 bases and J shed 1 base, with 17 bases lying between them. The CDR3 here is CASGAGGARNTEAFF. Here the CDR3 DNA reads TGCGCCAGCGGGGCGGGGGGGGCACGGAACACTGAAGCTTTCTTT.

The chain uses TRBV5-1 and TRBJ1-2; unclear D gene. Germline loops: CDR1 SGHRS, CDR2 YFSETQ. The V gene lost 0 bases and the J gene lost 2 bases, with 11 bases spanning the gap. The CDR3 has 15 residues. CDR3: CASSLGGRFNYGYTF. CDR3 sequence (DNA): TGCGCCAGCAGCTTGGGTGGGAGATTCAACTATGGCTACACCTTC. Drawing the rest from reference TRBV5-1 and TRBJ1-2, the complete variable domain is KAGVTQTPRYLIKTRGQQVTLSCSPISGHRSVSWYQQTPGQGLQFLFEYFSETQRNKGNFPGRFSGRQFSNSRSEMNVSTLELGDSALYLCASSLGGRFNYGYTFGSGTRLTVV.

This clone appeared a few times. Its ends do not fully match the called genes, so a read error is possible. The V and J genes are TRBV5-6 and TRBJ1-1; 8 bases map to TRBD1. The CDR3 runs to 16 residues. CDR1 and CDR2 from the germline V gene are SGHDT and YYEEEE. CDR3 loop: CASSLDPGGLKTEAFF. The CDR3 region has the DNA TGTGCCAGCAGCTTGGACCCAGGGGGCTTGAAGACTGAAGCTTTCTTT.

V and J are TRBV11-2 and TRBJ1-4, with D perhaps TRBD1 (6 bases). The CDR3 has 15 amino acids. V was pared by 1 base and J by 5 bases, with 11 bases between. CDR1 is SGHAT and CDR2 is FQNNGV in the germline V gene. The CDR3 region is CASSLGGTLNEKLFF. The CDR3 DNA sequence: TGTGCCAGCAGCTTAGGGGGGACACTAAATGAAAAACTGTTTTTT. The complete variable domain, with remaining parts taken from reference TRBV11-2 and TRBJ1-4, reads EAGVAQSPRYKIIEKRQSVAFWCNPISGHATLYWYQQILGQGPKLLIQFQNNGVVDDSQLPKDRFSAERLKGVDSTLKIQPAKLEDSAVYLCASSLGGTLNEKLFFGSGTQLSVL.